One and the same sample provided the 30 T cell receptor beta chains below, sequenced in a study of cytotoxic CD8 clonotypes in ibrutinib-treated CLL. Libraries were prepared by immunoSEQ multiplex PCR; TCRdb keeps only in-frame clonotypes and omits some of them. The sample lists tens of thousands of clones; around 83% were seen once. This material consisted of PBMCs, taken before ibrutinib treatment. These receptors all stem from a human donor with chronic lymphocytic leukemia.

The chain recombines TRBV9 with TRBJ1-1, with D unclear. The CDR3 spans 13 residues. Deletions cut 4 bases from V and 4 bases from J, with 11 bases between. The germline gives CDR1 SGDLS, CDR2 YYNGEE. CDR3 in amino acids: CASSPRVSTEAFF. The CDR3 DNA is TGTGCCAGCAGCCCCCGGGTGAGCACTGAAGCTTTCTTT.

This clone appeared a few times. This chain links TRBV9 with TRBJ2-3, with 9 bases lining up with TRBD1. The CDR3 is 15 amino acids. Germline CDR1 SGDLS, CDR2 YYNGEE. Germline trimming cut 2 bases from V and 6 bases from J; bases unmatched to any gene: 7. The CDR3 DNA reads TGTGCCAGCAGCGTGCTAACAGGGGGCAAGGATACGCAGTATTTT. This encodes CASSVLTGGKDTQYF.

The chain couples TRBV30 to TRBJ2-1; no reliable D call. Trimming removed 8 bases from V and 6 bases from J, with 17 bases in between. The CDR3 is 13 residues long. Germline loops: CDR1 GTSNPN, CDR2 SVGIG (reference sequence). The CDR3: CAGTAAAFNEQFF. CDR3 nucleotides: TGTGCCGGAACGGCCGCTGCCTTCAATGAGCAGTTCTTC.

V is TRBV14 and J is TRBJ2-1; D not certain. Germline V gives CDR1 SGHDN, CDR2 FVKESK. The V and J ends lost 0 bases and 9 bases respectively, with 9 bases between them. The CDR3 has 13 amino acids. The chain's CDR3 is CASSQDYGTEQFF. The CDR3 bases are TGTGCCAGCAGCCAAGATTATGGAACTGAGCAGTTCTTC.

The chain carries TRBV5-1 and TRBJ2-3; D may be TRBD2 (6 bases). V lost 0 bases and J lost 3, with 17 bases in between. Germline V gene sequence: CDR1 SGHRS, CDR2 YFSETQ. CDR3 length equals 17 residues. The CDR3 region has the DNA TGCGCCAGCAGCTTGGGACGGGGGTTAGATAGTACAGATACGCAGTATTTT. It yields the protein CASSLGRGLDSTDTQYF.

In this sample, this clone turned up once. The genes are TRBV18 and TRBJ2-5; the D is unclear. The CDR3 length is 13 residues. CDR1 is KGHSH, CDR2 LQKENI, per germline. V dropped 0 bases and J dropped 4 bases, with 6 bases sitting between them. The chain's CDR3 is CASSPPTRETQYF. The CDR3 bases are TGTGCCAGCTCACCACCGACACGAGAGACCCAGTACTTC.

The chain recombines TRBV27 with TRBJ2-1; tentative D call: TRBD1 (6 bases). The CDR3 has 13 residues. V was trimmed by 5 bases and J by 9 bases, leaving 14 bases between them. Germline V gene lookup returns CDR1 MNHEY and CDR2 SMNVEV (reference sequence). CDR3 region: CASSSRDTGEQFF. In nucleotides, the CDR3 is TGTGCCAGCAGTAGCCGGGACACTGGTGAGCAGTTCTTC.

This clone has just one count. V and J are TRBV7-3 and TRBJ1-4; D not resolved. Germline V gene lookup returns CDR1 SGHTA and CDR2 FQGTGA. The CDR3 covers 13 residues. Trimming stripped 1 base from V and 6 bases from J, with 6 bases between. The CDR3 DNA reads TGTGCCAGCAGCTTAAACAGAGATGAAAAACTGTTTTTT. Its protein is CASSLNRDEKLFF. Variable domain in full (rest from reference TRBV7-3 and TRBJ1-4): GAGVSQTPSNKVTEKGKYVELRCDPISGHTALYWYRQSLGQGPEFLIYFQGTGAADDSGLPNDRFFAVRPEGSVSTLKIQRTERGDSAVYLCASSLNRDEKLFFGSGTQLSVL.

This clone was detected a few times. This CDR3 reads CASSVGELAGELFF. CDR3 sequence (DNA): TGCGCCAGCAGCGTGGGAGAGTTAGCCGGGGAGCTGTTTTTT. The chain couples TRBV5-1 to TRBJ2-2; possibly TRBD2 for D (5 bases). CDR1 SGHRS and CDR2 YFSETQ come from the germline V gene. The CDR3 spans 14 residues. V was pared by 4 bases and J by 6 bases, with 13 bases between.

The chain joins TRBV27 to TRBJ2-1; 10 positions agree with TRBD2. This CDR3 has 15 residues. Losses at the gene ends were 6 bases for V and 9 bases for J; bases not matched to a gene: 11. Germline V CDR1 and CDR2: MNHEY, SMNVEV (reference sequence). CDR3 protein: CASRGEREGFIEQFF. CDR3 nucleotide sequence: TGTGCCAGCAGGGGAGAGCGGGAGGGATTCATTGAGCAGTTCTTC.

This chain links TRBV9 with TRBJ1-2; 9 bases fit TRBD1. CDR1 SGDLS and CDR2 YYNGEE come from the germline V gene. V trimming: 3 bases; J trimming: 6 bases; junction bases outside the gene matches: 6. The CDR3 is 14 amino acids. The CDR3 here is CASSADRGVDGYTF. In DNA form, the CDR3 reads TGTGCCAGCAGCGCTGACAGGGGGGTCGATGGCTACACCTTC.

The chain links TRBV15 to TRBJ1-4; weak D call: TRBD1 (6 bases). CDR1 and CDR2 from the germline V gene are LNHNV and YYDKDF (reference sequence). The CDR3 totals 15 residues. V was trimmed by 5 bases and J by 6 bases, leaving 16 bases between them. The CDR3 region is CATSGPGGGHEKLFF. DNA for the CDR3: TGTGCCACCAGCGGGCCGGGAGGGGGGCATGAAAAACTGTTTTTT.

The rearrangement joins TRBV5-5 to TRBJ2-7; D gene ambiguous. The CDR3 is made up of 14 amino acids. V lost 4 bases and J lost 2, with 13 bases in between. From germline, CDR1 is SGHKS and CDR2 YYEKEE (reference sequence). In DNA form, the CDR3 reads TGTGCCAGCAGCCAAAAAAGGGCAGCCTACGAGCAGTACTTC. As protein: CASSQKRAAYEQYF.

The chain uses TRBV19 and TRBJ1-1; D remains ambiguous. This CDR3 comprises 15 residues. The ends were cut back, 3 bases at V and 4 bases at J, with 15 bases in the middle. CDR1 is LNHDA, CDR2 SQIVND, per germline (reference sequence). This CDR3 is CASSIPSGGRTEAFF. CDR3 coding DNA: TGTGCCAGTAGTATTCCCTCTGGTGGGCGCACTGAAGCTTTCTTT.

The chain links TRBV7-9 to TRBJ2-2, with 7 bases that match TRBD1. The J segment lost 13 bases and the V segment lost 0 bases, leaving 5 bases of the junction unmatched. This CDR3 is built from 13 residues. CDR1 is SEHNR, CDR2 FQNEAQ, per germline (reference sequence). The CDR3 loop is CASSLATGDRLFF. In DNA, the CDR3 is TGTGCCAGCAGCTTAGCCACAGGGGACAGGCTGTTTTTT.

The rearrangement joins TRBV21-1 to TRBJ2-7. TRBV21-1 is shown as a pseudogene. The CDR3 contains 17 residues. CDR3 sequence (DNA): TGTGCCAGCAGCGAGGCAGGGGCTAGCGAGGGGACCTACGAGCAGTACTTC. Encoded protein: CASSEAGASEGTYEQYF.

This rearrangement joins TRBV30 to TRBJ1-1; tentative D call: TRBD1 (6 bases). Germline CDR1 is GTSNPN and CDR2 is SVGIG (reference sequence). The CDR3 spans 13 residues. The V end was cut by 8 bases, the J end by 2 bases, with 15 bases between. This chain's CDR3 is CAIQGFPNTEAFF. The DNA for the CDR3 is TGTGCCATACAGGGTTTTCCTAACACTGAAGCTTTCTTT.

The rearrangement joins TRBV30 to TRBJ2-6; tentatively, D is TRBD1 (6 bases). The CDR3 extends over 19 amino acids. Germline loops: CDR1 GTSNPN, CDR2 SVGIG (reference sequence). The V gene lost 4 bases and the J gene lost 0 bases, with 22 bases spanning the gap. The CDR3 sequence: CAWTPSGAAYYSGANVLTF. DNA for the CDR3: TGTGCCTGGACCCCCTCAGGGGCAGCATACTACTCTGGGGCCAACGTCCTGACTTTC.

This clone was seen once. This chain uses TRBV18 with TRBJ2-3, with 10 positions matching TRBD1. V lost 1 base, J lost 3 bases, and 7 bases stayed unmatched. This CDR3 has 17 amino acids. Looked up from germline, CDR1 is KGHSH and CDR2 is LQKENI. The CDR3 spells CASSPLFGQGGTDTQYF. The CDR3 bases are TGTGCCAGCTCACCACTTTTCGGACAGGGGGGGACAGATACGCAGTATTTT.

The CDR3 nucleotides read TGTGCCAGCAGCCGGGGACTGATGAACAATGAGCAGTTCTTC. Its protein product is CASSRGLMNNEQFF. This chain joins TRBV27 and TRBJ2-1, with a tentative D call TRBD2 (6 bases). V lost 6 bases to trimming and J lost 5 bases, with 14 bases between them. Germline CDR1 and CDR2: MNHEY and SMNVEV (reference sequence). The CDR3 spans 14 residues.

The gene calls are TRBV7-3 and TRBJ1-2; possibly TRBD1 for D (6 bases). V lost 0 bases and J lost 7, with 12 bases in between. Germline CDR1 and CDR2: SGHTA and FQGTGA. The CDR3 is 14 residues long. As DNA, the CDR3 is TGTGCCAGCAGCTTAACCGGGGGGCCCGGTGGCTACACCTTC. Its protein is CASSLTGGPGGYTF.

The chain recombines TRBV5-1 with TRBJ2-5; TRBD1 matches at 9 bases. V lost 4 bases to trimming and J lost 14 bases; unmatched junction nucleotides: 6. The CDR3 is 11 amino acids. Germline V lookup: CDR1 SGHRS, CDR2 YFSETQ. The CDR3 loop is CASSLRDRDYF. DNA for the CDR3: TGCGCCAGCAGCCTCAGGGACAGGGATTACTTC.

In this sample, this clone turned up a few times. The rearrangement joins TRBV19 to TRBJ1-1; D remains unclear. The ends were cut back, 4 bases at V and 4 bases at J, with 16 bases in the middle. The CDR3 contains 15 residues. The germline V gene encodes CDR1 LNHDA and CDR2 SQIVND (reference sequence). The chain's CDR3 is CASSTVMSGFTEAFF. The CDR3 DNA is TGTGCCAGTAGTACCGTTATGTCTGGGTTCACTGAAGCTTTCTTT.

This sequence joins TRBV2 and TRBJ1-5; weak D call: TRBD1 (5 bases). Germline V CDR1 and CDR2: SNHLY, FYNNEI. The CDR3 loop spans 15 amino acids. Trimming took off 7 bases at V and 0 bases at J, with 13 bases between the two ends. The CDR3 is CASTAGLYSNQPQHF. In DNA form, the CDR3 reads TGTGCCAGCACCGCGGGACTTTATAGCAATCAGCCCCAGCATTTT.

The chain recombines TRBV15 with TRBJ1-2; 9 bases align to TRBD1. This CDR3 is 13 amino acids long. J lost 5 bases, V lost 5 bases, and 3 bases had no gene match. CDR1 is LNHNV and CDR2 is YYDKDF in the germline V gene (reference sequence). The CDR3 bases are TGTGCCACCAGCCATGGACAGGGGTATGGCTACACCTTC. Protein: CATSHGQGYGYTF.

CDR3: CASIERGSNYGYTF. The CDR3 region has the DNA TGTGCCAGTATTGAACGCGGCTCTAACTATGGCTACACCTTC. The V call is TRBV19, the J call TRBJ1-2; D ambiguous. CDR1 LNHDA and CDR2 SQIVND come from the germline V gene (reference sequence). This CDR3 is 14 amino acids long. The V end was cut by 7 bases, the J end by 0 bases, with 12 bases between.

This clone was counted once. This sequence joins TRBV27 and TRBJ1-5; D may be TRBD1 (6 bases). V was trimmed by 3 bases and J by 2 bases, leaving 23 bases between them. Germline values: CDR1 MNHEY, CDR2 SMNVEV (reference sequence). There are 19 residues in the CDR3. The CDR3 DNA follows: TGTGCCAGCAGTTTTGGTGGGGGCGGGGGTATGGGGGGCAATCAGCCCCAGCATTTT. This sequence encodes CASSFGGGGGMGGNQPQHF.

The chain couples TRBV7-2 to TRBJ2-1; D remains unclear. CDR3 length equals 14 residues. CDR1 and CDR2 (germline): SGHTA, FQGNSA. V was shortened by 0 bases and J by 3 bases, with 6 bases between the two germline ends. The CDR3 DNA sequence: TGTGCCAGCAGCTTAGCCCCTGGCTACAATGAGCAGTTCTTC. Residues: CASSLAPGYNEQFF.

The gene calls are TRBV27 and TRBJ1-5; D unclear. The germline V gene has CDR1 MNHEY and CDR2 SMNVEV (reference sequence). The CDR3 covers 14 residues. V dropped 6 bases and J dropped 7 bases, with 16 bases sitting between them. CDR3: CASSPVGIEQPQHF. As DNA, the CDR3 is TGTGCCAGCAGCCCAGTTGGAATCGAACAGCCCCAGCATTTT.

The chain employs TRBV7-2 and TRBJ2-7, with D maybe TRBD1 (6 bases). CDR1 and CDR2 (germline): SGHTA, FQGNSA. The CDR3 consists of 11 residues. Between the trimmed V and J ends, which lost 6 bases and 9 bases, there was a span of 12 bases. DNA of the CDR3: TGTGCCAGCAGTCCTGAACAGGGGCAGTACTTC. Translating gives CASSPEQGQYF.